The clone carrying this T cell receptor beta chain was recorded at least ten times. Its target is unknown. This sample is drawn from a study of breast tumors, draining lymph nodes, adjacent tissues. TCRdb recomputed calls from the multiplex PCR reads with MiXCR, one row per CDR3 protein. The data show 14,000 to 15,000 distinct CDR3 sequences, with roughly 44% seen just once and 28% held by the top ten. Study-level results: Most tumor T cells seemingly derive from lymph node, then expand in tumor.

The germline gives CDR1 DFQATT, CDR2 SNEGSKA (reference sequence). The CDR3 contains 15 residues. Losses at the gene ends were 3 bases for V and 12 bases for J; bases not matched to a gene: 12. The J gene is TRBJ2-1, the V gene TRBV20-1; 12 positions agree with TRBD2. This clonotype originated in a female donor with breast cancer. Some clones in this sample may be carry-over from other donors' samples. Material for sequencing was tumor-adjacent breast tissue. The CDR3 reads CSASRASGRAGRQFF. CDR3 DNA sequence: TGCAGTGCTAGCAGGGCTAGCGGGAGGGCAGGGAGGCAGTTCTTC.